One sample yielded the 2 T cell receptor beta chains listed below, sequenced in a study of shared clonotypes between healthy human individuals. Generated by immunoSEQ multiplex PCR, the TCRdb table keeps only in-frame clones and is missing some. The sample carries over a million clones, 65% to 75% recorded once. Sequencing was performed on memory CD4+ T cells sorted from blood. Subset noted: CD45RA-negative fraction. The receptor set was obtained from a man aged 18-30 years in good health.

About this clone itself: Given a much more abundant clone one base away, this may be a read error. The CDR3 loop reads CASSLGQAVFENTIYF. Written as DNA, the CDR3 is TGTGCCAGCAGTTTGGGACAGGCGGTGTTTGAAAACACCATATATTTT. The chain links TRBV7-9 to TRBJ1-3, with 8 bases fitting TRBD1. Germline assignment: CDR1 SEHNR and CDR2 FQNEAQ (reference sequence). The ends lost 6 bases at V and 6 bases at J; junction bases unmatched: 13. This CDR3 contains 16 residues.

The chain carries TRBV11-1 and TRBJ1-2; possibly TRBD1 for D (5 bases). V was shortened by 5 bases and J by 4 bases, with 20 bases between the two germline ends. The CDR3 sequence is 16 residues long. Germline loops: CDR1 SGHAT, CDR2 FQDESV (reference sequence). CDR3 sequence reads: CASSPIRTTESYGYTF. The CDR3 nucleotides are TGTGCCAGCAGCCCCATCCGCACGACAGAGTCCTATGGCTACACCTTC.